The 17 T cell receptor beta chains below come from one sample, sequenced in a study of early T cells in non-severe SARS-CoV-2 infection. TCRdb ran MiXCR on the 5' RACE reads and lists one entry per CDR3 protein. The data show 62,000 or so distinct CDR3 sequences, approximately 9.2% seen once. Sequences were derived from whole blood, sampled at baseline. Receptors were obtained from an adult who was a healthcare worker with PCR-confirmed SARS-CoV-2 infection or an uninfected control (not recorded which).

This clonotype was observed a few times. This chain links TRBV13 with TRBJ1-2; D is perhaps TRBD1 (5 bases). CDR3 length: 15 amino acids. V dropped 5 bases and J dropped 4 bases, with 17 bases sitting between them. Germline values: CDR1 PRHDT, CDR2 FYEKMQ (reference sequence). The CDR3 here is CASSLAGGTTYGYTF. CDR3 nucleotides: TGTGCCAGCAGCCTTGCTGGGGGGACGACCTATGGCTACACCTTC.

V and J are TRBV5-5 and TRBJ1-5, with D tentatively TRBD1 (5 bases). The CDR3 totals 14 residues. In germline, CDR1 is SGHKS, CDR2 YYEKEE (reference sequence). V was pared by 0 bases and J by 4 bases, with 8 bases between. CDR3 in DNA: TGTGCCAGCAGCTTGGGACAGCCGAATCAGCCCCAGCATTTT. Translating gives CASSLGQPNQPQHF.

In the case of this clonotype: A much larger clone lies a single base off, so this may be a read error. The chain's CDR3 is CASSPITVNTEAFF. The CDR3 DNA reads as TGTGCCAGCAGTCCCATAACGGTGAACACTGAAGCTTTCTTT. This sequence joins TRBV6-1 and TRBJ1-1; D unclear. The V gene's germline CDR1 is MNHNS and CDR2 SASEGT. The CDR3 is 14 amino acids. Between the trimmed V and J ends, which lost 5 bases and 0 bases, there was a span of 10 bases.

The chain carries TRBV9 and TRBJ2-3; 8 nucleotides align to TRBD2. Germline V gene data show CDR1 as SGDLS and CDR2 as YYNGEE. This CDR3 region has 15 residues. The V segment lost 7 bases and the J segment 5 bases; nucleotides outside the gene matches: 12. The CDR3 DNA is TGTGCCAGCGGGTTACTAGCGGAGGGGGGAGATACGCAGTATTTT. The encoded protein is CASGLLAEGGDTQYF.

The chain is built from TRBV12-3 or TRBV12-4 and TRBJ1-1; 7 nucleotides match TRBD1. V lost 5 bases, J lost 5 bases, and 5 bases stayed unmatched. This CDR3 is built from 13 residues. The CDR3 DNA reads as TGTGCCAGCAGTGACAGGGAGGGGACTGAAGCTTTCTTT. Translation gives CASSDREGTEAFF.

The CDR3 is CSARDSAGSSYEQYF. For the CDR3, the DNA is TGCAGTGCTAGAGATTCCGCCGGGTCCTCCTACGAGCAGTACTTC. The rearrangement joins TRBV20-1 to TRBJ2-7, with no clear D. The V end was cut by 0 bases, the J end by 0 bases, with 12 bases between. This CDR3 is built from 15 residues. CDR1 is DFQATT, CDR2 SNEGSKA, per germline (reference sequence).

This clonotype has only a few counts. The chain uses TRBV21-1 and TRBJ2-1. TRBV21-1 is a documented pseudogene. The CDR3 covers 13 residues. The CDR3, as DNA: TGTGCCAGCAGCAAACTCGAACCGAATGAGCAGTTCTTC. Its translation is CASSKLEPNEQFF.

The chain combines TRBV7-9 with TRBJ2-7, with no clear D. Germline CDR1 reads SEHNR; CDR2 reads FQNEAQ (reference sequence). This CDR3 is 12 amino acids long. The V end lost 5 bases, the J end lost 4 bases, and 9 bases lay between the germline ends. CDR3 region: CASSPDGYEQYF. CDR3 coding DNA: TGTGCCAGCAGCCCCGACGGGTACGAGCAGTACTTC.

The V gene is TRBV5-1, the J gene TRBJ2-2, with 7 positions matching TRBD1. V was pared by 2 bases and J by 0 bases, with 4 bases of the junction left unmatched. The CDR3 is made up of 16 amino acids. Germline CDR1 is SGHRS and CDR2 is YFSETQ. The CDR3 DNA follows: TGCGCCAGCAGCTTCTGGACAGGCGCGAACACCGGGGAGCTGTTTTTT. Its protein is CASSFWTGANTGELFF. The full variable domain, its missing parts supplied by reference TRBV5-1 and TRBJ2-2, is KAGVTQTPRYLIKTRGQQVTLSCSPISGHRSVSWYQQTPGQGLQFLFEYFSETQRNKGNFPGRFSGRQFSNSRSEMNVSTLELGDSALYLCASSFWTGANTGELFFGEGSRLTVL.

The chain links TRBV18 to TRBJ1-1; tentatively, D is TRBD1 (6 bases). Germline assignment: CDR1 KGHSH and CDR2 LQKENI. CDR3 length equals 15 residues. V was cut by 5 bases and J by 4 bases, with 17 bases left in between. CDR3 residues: CASSAPGGAATEAFF. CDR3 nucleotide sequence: TGTGCCAGCTCAGCCCCTGGGGGGGCTGCCACTGAAGCTTTCTTT.

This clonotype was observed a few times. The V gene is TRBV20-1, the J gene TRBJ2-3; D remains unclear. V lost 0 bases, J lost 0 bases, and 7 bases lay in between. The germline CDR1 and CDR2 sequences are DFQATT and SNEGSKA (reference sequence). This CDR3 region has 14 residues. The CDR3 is CSARDPKSTDTQYF. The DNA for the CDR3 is TGCAGTGCTAGAGATCCGAAAAGCACAGATACGCAGTATTTT.

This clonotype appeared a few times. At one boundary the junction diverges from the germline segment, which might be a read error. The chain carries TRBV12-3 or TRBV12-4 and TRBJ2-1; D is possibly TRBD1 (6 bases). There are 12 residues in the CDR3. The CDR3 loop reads CASRIEWGRKIF. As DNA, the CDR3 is TGTGCCAGCAGAATAGAGTGGGGGCGCAAGATCTTC.

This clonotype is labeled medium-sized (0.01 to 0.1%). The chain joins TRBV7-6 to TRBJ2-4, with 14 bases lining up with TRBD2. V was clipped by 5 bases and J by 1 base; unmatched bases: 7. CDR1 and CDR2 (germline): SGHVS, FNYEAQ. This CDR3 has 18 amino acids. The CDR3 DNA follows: TGTGCCAGCAGCCCGACTAGCGGGAGGGCCTGGGCCAAAAACATTCAGTACTTC. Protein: CASSPTSGRAWAKNIQYF.

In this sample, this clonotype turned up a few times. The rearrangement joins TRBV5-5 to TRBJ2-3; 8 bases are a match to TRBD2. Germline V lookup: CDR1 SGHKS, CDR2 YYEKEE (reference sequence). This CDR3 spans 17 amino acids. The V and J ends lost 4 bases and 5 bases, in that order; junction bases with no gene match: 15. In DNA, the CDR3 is TGTGCCAGCAGCGCCTGGACTAGCTTTGGGGAAAAAGATACGCAGTATTTT. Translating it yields CASSAWTSFGEKDTQYF. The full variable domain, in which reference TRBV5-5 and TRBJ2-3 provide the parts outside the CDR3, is DAGVTQSPTHLIKTRGQQVTLRCSPISGHKSVSWYQQVLGQGPQFIFQYYEKEERGRGNFPDRFSARQFPNYSSELNVNALLLGDSALYLCASSAWTSFGEKDTQYFGPGTRLTVL.

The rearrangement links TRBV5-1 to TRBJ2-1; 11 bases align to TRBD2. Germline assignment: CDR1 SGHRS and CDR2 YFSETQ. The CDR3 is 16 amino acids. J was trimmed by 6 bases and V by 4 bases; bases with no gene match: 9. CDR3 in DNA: TGCGCCAGCAGCCCAACTAGCGGGAGTTTCCCCAATGAGCAGTTCTTC. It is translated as CASSPTSGSFPNEQFF.

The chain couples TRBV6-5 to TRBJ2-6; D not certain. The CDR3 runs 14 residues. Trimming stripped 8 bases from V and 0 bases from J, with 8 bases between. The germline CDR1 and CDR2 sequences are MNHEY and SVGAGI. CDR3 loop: CASCRGSGANVLTF. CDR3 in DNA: TGTGCCAGCTGTCGAGGCTCTGGGGCCAACGTCCTGACTTTC.

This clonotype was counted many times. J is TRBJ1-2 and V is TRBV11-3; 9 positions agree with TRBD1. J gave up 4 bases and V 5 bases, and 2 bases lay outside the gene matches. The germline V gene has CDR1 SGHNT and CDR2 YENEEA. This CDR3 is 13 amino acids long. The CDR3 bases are TGTGCCAGCAGCCAGGGACAGGGCTATGGCTACACCTTC. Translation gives CASSQGQGYGYTF.